This T cell receptor (beta chain) was sequenced for a study of T-cell reconstitution after alpha-beta-depleted transplantation in children. This clonotype was seen a few times. Construction of the TCRbeta library involved unique molecular identifiers. TCRdb reanalysed the PCR reads using MiXCR and keeps one entry per CDR3 protein. Of 450,000 to 600,000 distinct CDR3 sequences detected, around 20% appear once; the ten largest clones hold around 3.3%. Germline V gene sequence: CDR1 SQVTM, CDR2 ANQGSEA. The CDR3 has 11 amino acids. Trimming cost V 3 bases and J 5 bases, with 7 bases left between them. Sequencing used PBMCs from the stem cell graft donor, obtained from the stem cell graft. This sequence was found in a human donor who donated a stem cell graft to a child with acute lymphoblastic leukemia. The chain uses TRBV29-1 and TRBJ2-5; either TRBD1 or TRBD2 may fit D (5 bases each). DNA of the CDR3: TGCAGCGTTGATGAGGGGGAGACCCAGTACTTC. Translation: CSVDEGETQYF.